Ten or more counts support the clone carrying this TCR beta chain. Its antigen is undetermined. This specimen belongs to a study of HIV-infected children after antiretroviral therapy interruption. Study overall: Most participating children were previously exposed to EBV and CMV. General observations from the study: After treatment interruption started, naive CD4+ CDR3 overlap across time points dropped.

CDR1 MGHRA and CDR2 YSYEKL come from the germline V gene. The ends lost 0 bases at V and 2 bases at J; junction bases unmatched: 6. CDR3 size: 16 residues. A 3' RACE protocol on RNA, with unique molecular identifiers, produced the TCR library. TCRdb independently ran MiXCR on the 3' RACE reads; one entry per CDR3 protein. This sample has around 47,000 distinct CDR3 sequences, with roughly 4% found just once. Documented treatment: PENTA 11 planned treatment interruption arm or continuous ART arm. Sorting from thawed PBMCs isolated naive CD4+ CD45RA+ CD45RO- T cells. The receptor comes from a pool of human donors with HIV. Sequencing used CD45RA+ CD4+ T cells from PBMCs, pooled from several time points, obtained from a donor given antiretroviral therapy, either interrupted or continuous. Indicated subset: naive CD4+ CD45RA+ CD45RO- T cells. The chain carries TRBV4-1 and TRBJ1-1; 7 bases align to TRBD1. The CDR3: CASSQERTGDNTEAFF. In DNA form, the CDR3 reads TGCGCCAGCAGCCAAGAAAGGACAGGCGATAACACTGAAGCTTTCTTT.